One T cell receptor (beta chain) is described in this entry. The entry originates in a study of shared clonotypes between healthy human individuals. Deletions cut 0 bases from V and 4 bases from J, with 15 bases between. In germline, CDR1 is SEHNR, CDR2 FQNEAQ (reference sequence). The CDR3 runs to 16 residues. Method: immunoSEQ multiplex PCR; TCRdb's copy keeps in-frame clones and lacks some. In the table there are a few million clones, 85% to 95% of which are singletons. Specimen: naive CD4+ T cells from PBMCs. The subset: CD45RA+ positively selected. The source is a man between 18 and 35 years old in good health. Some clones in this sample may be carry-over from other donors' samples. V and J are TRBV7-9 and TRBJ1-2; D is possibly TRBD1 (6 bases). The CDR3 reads CASSLAGAGPFYGYTF. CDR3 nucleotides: TGTGCCAGCAGCTTAGCGGGGGCAGGACCTTTCTATGGCTACACCTTC.